This TCR beta chain derives from a study of T cell responses to AZD1222 COVID-19 vaccine. Trimming at V came to 5 bases and at J to 7 bases, leaving 13 bases not matched to a gene. The CDR3 length is 16 residues. The V gene's germline CDR1 is SEHNR and CDR2 FQNEAQ (reference sequence). In the case of this clone: What it recognizes is unknown.

Here immunoSEQ multiplex PCR was the method, and the copy in TCRdb shows in-frame clones only, minus some. In the table there are about 180,000 clones, around 90% of which are singletons. Findings of the study overall: Targets within unmutated variant regions were reportedly found for nearly half of spike-specific TCRs. The peak T cell response came first, and repertoires were sampled only after it. Dominant CD4 TCR responses targeted spike regions 160-218 and 743-854. Donors were mostly white British, more females; clonal diversity possibly underestimated.

This specimen was peripheral blood, taken 28 days after the second AZD1222 dose. This receptor was obtained from an adult who received the AZD1222 COVID-19 vaccine. The rearrangement joins TRBV7-9 to TRBJ1-4; 7 bases align to TRBD1. The DNA of the CDR3 is TGTGCCAGCAGCCCGGAGGGGGCAGGGTGGTTTGAAAAACTGTTTTTT. Translated, it gives CASSPEGAGWFEKLFF.